This entry features one T cell receptor (beta chain) sequence. There is no known antigen for this receptor. The record has no base qualities; no much larger clone is one base away. CDR1 and CDR2, looked up from the germline V gene (reference sequence), are SGHNT and YYREEE. There are 15 amino acids in the CDR3, from cysteine to phenylalanine inclusive. The only DNA kept is the CDR3, 45 bases in frame from the first base. V and J are trimmed by 4 bases and 6 bases, and the gene matches miss 10 bases of the junction. The record originates from a study of PD-1 blockade in classical Hodgkin lymphoma (dated by TCRdb to 2018 to 2021). Looking at the study overall: Nivolumab dosing was 3 mg/kg intravenously every 2 weeks, continuing until either disease progression or unacceptable toxicity. The study used TCR beta sequencing and CyTOF to define a peripheral blood immune signature of response to PD-1 blockade in classical Hodgkin lymphoma. What the work shows at the level of the full study, not this receptor alone: CD4+ but not CD8+ TCR diversity rose significantly by C4D1 (p=0.0027 vs p=0.16), most apparent in complete responders (p=0.02). Patients starting nivolumab less than 1 year after ASCT had lower diversity and were excluded from later analyses to avoid confounding by immune reconstitution. Only a single clinical trial cohort was studied, and what caused the repertoire differences, possibly disease activity or prior therapy, remained undefined. Newly diagnosed patients were reported to have lower baseline TCR diversity than healthy donors, and relapsed/refractory patients were reported to have lower baseline TCR diversity still. Among trial patients, those achieving complete response had baseline diversity similar to that of newly diagnosed patients, while diversity was significantly lower in partial responders and progressors.

The intended sense of this specimen's time point label: cycle 4 day 1 (C4D1), after more than five weeks of nivolumab. All trial patients had relapsed after autologous stem cell transplantation, with cohorts A, B and C differing in prior brentuximab vedotin exposure. Magnetic negative selection with a Miltenyi CD8+ T cell isolation kit was used to purify CD8+ T cells from thawed PBMCs. The trial cohort comprised 56 patients with relapsed/refractory classical Hodgkin lymphoma whose best overall responses were complete response, partial response or progressive disease. Single-agent nivolumab was administered to trial patients in the multi-cohort phase II CheckMate 205 trial. An independent review committee assessed best overall response using the 2007 International Working Group response criteria. PBMCs from the trial were collected at three points: immediately before nivolumab initiation (C1D1), and during therapy at cycle 2 day 1 and cycle 4 day 1. Peripheral blood was collected in 8 mL Vacutainer Cell Preparation Tubes, from which PBMCs were isolated by centrifugation and then cryopreserved. Purified CD4+ and CD8+ fractions were generated only in cases for which an additional PBMC sample was available. Magnetically labelled cells were removed on LS columns in a quadroMACS separator, and the flow-through was retained as the purified fraction.

The Qiagen DNeasy kit was used to extract genomic DNA from unsorted PBMCs and from the negatively selected CD4+ and CD8+ fractions. TCR beta CDR3 regions were subjected to amplification by immunoSEQ multiplex PCR with primers that anneal to V and J segments. Amplification bias was minimized using a synthetic immune receptor repertoire, and residual bias was removed computationally after sequencing. In the authors' own workflow: Repertoire diversity was quantified as the Shannon entropy index using custom Python scripts. Unsorted, CD4+ and CD8+ repertoires were analyzed separately, except for combined analyses in which CD4+ and CD8+ sequences were merged in silico. Clonal expansion was defined as a frequency increase of at least 2-fold after treatment compared with C1D1, and clones undetected at baseline were assigned a pseudocount of 0.5. Clones with 0 or 1 copy at C1D1 were classified as singleton clones, and clones with 2 or more copies were classified as non-singleton clones. Clones expanded in unsorted samples were assigned a CD4+, CD8+ or unknown annotation through matching of protein sequences in sorted samples from the same patient. Wilcoxon tests on paired samples were used to test diversity changes from C1D1 to C4D1. Not all clones reach the TCRdb copy of this immuneACCESS table, which keeps in-frame sequences only. Checked studies attribute under half of the gap to unresolved V genes and leave the rest unexplained. From that table come the V and J calls and clone size; the DNA was used to work out D and trimming. This sample holds about 21,000 clones; roughly 84% were observed only once. The ten largest clones add up to 7.3% of the sample.

The sequence links TRBV5-4 to TRBJ1-5; 7 bases in the junction line up with TRBD1. This material consisted of CD8+ T cells from blood, taken before the fourth cycle of nivolumab. This sequence was found in a human donor with classical Hodgkin lymphoma. The CDR3 corresponds to CASSPDRNPGQPQHF. The DNA is TGTGCCAGCAGCCCGGACAGGAACCCGGGTCAGCCCCAGCATTTT.